The 13 T cell receptor beta chains below all came from one sample that was sequenced in a study of blood T cell repertoires in COVID-19. Only in-frame clones appear in the TCRdb table, and some are missing; sequencing was by immunoSEQ multiplex PCR. The sample yields 200,000 to 300,000 clones, around 84% seen once. Sequencing was carried out using peripheral blood. Receptors were obtained from a man aged 55-75 years with acute or convalescent COVID-19.

The chain couples TRBV18 to TRBJ2-7, with D possibly being TRBD2 (5 bases). The CDR3 has 12 residues. The germline gives CDR1 KGHSH, CDR2 LQKENI. V was pared by 6 bases and J by 3 bases, with 9 bases between. The CDR3 sequence is CASSSGSYEQYF. CDR3 nucleotide sequence: TGTGCCAGCTCCTCGGGGAGCTACGAGCAGTACTTC.

The gene calls are TRBV7-8 and TRBJ2-7; 12 bases match TRBD2. Per germline, CDR1 SGHVS and CDR2 FQNEAQ. V dropped 7 bases and J dropped 2; count of bases not matched to a gene: 3. This CDR3 has 14 amino acids. The DNA of the CDR3 is TGTGCCAGCACCACTAGCGGGAGGACCTACGAGCAGTACTTC. The encoded protein is CASTTSGRTYEQYF. Using reference TRBV7-8 and TRBJ2-7 for the parts outside the CDR3, the full variable domain is GAGVSQSPRYKVAKRGQDVALRCDPISGHVSLFWYQQALGQGPEFLTYFQNEAQLDKSGLPSDRFFAERPEGSVSTLKIQRTQQEDSAVYLCASTTSGRTYEQYFGPGTRLTVT.

The gene calls are TRBV2 and TRBJ1-5; D remains unclear. Between the trimmed V and J ends, which lost 5 bases and 0 bases, there was a span of 11 bases. The CDR3 contains 15 residues. Germline V CDR1 and CDR2: SNHLY, FYNNEI. CDR3 amino acids: CASSRSVYSNQPQHF. CDR3 bases: TGTGCCAGCAGTCGTTCAGTTTATAGCAATCAGCCCCAGCATTTT. The whole variable domain, remainder taken from reference TRBV2 and TRBJ1-5, is EPEVTQTPSHQVTQMGQEVILRCVPISNHLYFYWYRQILGQKVEFLVSFYNNEISEKSEIFDDQFSVERPDGSNFTLKIRSTKLEDSAMYFCASSRSVYSNQPQHFGDGTRLSIL.

Only one count was recorded for this clone. The chain uses TRBV19 and TRBJ2-7, with 8 bases fitting TRBD1. The CDR3 covers 14 residues. Germline V gene data show CDR1 as LNHDA and CDR2 as SQIVND (reference sequence). The V gene end was trimmed by 3 bases and the J gene end by 5 bases; junction bases not matched to a gene: 6. The CDR3 here is CASSMGIQGDEQYF. The CDR3, as DNA: TGTGCCAGTAGTATGGGGATACAGGGGGACGAGCAGTACTTC.

The V and J genes are TRBV19 and TRBJ1-5, with TRBD1 matching 7 bases. After removal of 9 bases from V and 4 bases from J, the junction contained 6 bases not matched to a gene. This CDR3 has 13 residues. Germline V gene lookup returns CDR1 LNHDA and CDR2 SQIVND (reference sequence). Written as DNA, the CDR3 is TGTGCCAGCTCGACAGGGTATAATCAGCCCCAGCATTTT. Its translation is CASSTGYNQPQHF.

The rearrangement links TRBV29-1 to TRBJ2-1; tentative D call: TRBD2 (7 bases). Trimming removed 7 bases from V and 8 bases from J, with 18 bases in between. Germline lookup yields CDR1 SQVTM and CDR2 ANQGSEA. The CDR3 consists of 13 residues. CDR3 in DNA: TGCAGCGGCAAGAGGGGGGGTTTTGATGAGCAGTTCTTC. This sequence encodes CSGKRGGFDEQFF.

This chain joins TRBV5-4 and TRBJ2-7; tentative D call: TRBD2 (7 bases). V lost 5 bases to trimming and J lost 4 bases, with 16 bases between them. The germline gives CDR1 SGHNT, CDR2 YYREEE (reference sequence). The CDR3 runs to 14 residues. As DNA, the CDR3 is TGTGCCAGCAGTCCCCGCGGGGGCCTTTACGAGCAGTACTTC. This gives the protein CASSPRGGLYEQYF.

J is TRBJ2-5 and V is TRBV2, with TRBD2 matching over 7 bases. The CDR3 covers 15 residues. V dropped 6 bases and J dropped 4; count of bases not matched to a gene: 11. The germline CDR1 and CDR2 sequences are SNHLY and FYNNEI. CDR3 coding DNA: TGTGCCAGCAGGGAGAGCGGGACGGGAAGAGAGACCCAGTACTTC. This translates into CASRESGTGRETQYF. The complete variable domain, with remaining parts taken from reference TRBV2 and TRBJ2-5, reads EPEVTQTPSHQVTQMGQEVILRCVPISNHLYFYWYRQILGQKVEFLVSFYNNEISEKSEIFDDQFSVERPDGSNFTLKIRSTKLEDSAMYFCASRESGTGRETQYFGPGTRLLVL.

The genes are TRBV2 and TRBJ1-6, with a possible D match to TRBD1 (6 bases). Germline CDR1 and CDR2: SNHLY and FYNNEI. There are 17 residues in the CDR3. V dropped 2 bases and J dropped 9 bases, with 20 bases sitting between them. CDR3 region: CASSEQGSRVSFSPLHF. In DNA form, the CDR3 reads TGTGCCAGCAGTGAACAGGGGAGTAGAGTGAGCTTTTCACCCCTCCACTTT.

The chain is built from TRBV5-6 and TRBJ2-7; no firm D call. Germline loops: CDR1 SGHDT, CDR2 YYEEEE. The CDR3 runs 13 residues. The V and J ends lost 3 bases and 2 bases respectively, with 9 bases between them. Here the CDR3 reads CASSSGGPYEQYF. The CDR3 DNA is TGTGCCAGCAGCTCCGGCGGTCCCTACGAGCAGTACTTC.

This chain connects TRBV6-2 or TRBV6-3 to TRBJ2-2; 7 bases fit TRBD1. The CDR3 loop spans 18 amino acids. Germline CDR1 MNHEY, CDR2 SVGEGT. The V and J ends lost 2 bases and 6 bases, in that order; junction bases with no gene match: 15. The CDR3 DNA sequence: TGTGCCAGCAGTTACCCCAGAAAAGCGACAGGGAAGGCCGGGGAGCTGTTTTTT. The encoded protein is CASSYPRKATGKAGELFF.

The chain recombines TRBV7-9 with TRBJ2-2, with 10 positions matching TRBD2. The ends lost 5 bases at V and 0 bases at J; junction bases unmatched: 3. The CDR3 has 16 residues. Germline V gives CDR1 SEHNR, CDR2 FQNEAQ (reference sequence). Here the CDR3 reads CASSLGLAANTGELFF. CDR3 bases: TGTGCCAGCAGCCTCGGACTAGCGGCGAACACCGGGGAGCTGTTTTTT. Full variable domain (missing parts from reference TRBV7-9 and TRBJ2-2): DTGVSQNPRHKITKRGQNVTFRCDPISEHNRLYWYRQTLGQGPEFLTYFQNEAQLEKSRLLSDRFSAERPKGSFSTLEIQRTEQGDSAMYLCASSLGLAANTGELFFGEGSRLTVL.

The chain couples TRBV5-4 to TRBJ2-3, with 7 bases lining up with TRBD1. Germline loops: CDR1 SGHNT, CDR2 YYREEE (reference sequence). The CDR3 is made up of 16 amino acids. With V trimmed by 5 bases and J by 3 bases, 12 bases remained unmatched. This CDR3 is CASSPNRGVLTDTQYF. The CDR3 coding sequence is TGTGCCAGCAGTCCAAACAGGGGAGTTTTGACAGATACGCAGTATTTT.